This T cell receptor beta chain came from a study of cytomegalovirus exposure and HLA in healthy donors. Concerning this clone: Antigen specificity is unknown.

Findings and limits, study-wide: A likely sequencing artifact accounted for one observed cluster of highly shared sequence variants.

PCR primers comprised 60 Vbeta and 13 Jbeta primers. TCRdb's copy holds only in-frame clones and misses some; the assay was immunoSEQ multiplex PCR. The sample shows more than 110,000 clones, around two thirds of them seen only once. Sequencing was done on a sample of PBMCs. This TCR was recovered from a woman in her sixties or seventies in good health and CMV-seropositive.

The DNA for the CDR3 is TGCGCCAGCAGCTCTAGCGGGAGAGGGGGAGATACGCAGTATTTT. Protein sequence: CASSSSGRGGDTQYF. The chain employs TRBV5-1 and TRBJ2-3; 10 bases fit TRBD2. The CDR3 is 15 residues long. The V segment lost 3 bases and the J segment 5 bases; nucleotides outside the gene matches: 6. Germline assignment: CDR1 SGHRS and CDR2 YFSETQ.